This entry lists 10 T cell receptor beta chains sequenced from one sample in a study of metastatic and nonmetastatic thyroid tumors. All patients reached thyroid surgery having received no treatment beforehand. TCRdb reprocessed the PCR reads via MiXCR. The sample includes 30,000 to 40,000 clones, about 14% of them seen just once. Sequencing was carried out using blood. The receptors originated from a female donor with papillary thyroid cancer or a benign thyroid nodule (not recorded which). Some clones in this sample may be carry-over from other donors' samples.

This clone has a count of ten or more. The rearrangement joins TRBV7-3 to TRBJ2-1, with 8 positions matching TRBD2. V trimming: 5 bases; J trimming: 5 bases; junction bases outside the gene matches: 5. The CDR3 runs 14 residues. Germline values: CDR1 SGHTA, CDR2 FQGTGA. CDR3 in amino acids: CASSNSGRDNEQFF. The DNA for the CDR3 is TGTGCCAGCAGCAACAGCGGGAGAGACAATGAGCAGTTCTTC.

With respect to this clone: One end of the junction varies from germline; a read error may be responsible. This sequence joins TRBV6-4 and TRBJ2-3; 10 nucleotides align to TRBD2. This CDR3 is 15 amino acids long. CDR1 and CDR2 (germline): MRHNA, SNTAGT. CDR3: CASSDSTSGTDRQYF. CDR3 coding DNA: TGTGCCAGCAGTGACTCAACTAGCGGGACCGATAGGCAGTATTTT.

For this clone: At one end the junction does not follow the germline gene, possibly because of a read error. The rearrangement uses TRBV28 and TRBJ2-3; maybe TRBD2 (5 bases). Looked up from germline, CDR1 is MDHEN and CDR2 is SYDVKM. The CDR3 spans 14 residues. Here the CDR3 reads CASSLEGELDTQYF. In DNA form, the CDR3 reads TGTGCCAGTAGTTTAGAGGGAGAATTGGATACGCAGTATTTT.

This clone appeared many times. The chain joins TRBV6-5 to TRBJ2-1; D remains ambiguous. The CDR3 runs 14 residues. Trimming left V 2 bases short and J 6 bases short, with 11 bases between. Per the germline V gene, CDR1 is MNHEY and CDR2 is SVGAGI. CDR3 region: CASSYGDPGNEQFF. The CDR3 coding sequence is TGTGCCAGCAGTTACGGCGACCCGGGCAATGAGCAGTTCTTC.

In this sample, this clone turned up a few times. A clone one base away is much larger, so this may be a read error. The same CDR3 also results from other DNA sequences found in this sample. The chain couples TRBV29-1 to TRBJ2-1, with D maybe TRBD1 (5 bases). The CDR3 consists of 14 residues. The germline V and J ends were trimmed by 8 bases and 8 bases, with 22 bases remaining between them. From germline, CDR1 is SQVTM and CDR2 ANQGSEA. CDR3 protein: CSSGHPPWVDEQFF. The CDR3, as DNA: TGCAGCTCTGGACATCCCCCGTGGGTGGATGAGCAGTTCTTC.

The chain joins TRBV19 to TRBJ2-5, with TRBD2 matching 10 bases. The CDR3 is made up of 14 amino acids. The V segment lost 3 bases and the J segment 4 bases; nucleotides outside the gene matches: 2. Germline assignment: CDR1 LNHDA and CDR2 SQIVND (reference sequence). Here the CDR3 DNA reads TGTGCCAGTAGTATGAGCGGGAGGGGAGAGACCCAGTACTTC. The encoded protein is CASSMSGRGETQYF.

This clone has a count of ten or more. The chain couples TRBV7-2 to TRBJ2-2; maybe TRBD1 (5 bases). CDR3 length equals 15 residues. CDR1 is SGHTA and CDR2 is FQGNSA in the germline V gene. Deletions cut 5 bases from V and 4 bases from J, with 14 bases between. CDR3 DNA: TGTGCCAGCAGCCCAGGGCTTCGCGGCACCGGGGAGCTGTTTTTT. This gives the protein CASSPGLRGTGELFF.

This clone was detected many times. This sequence joins TRBV9 and TRBJ2-1, with D perhaps matching TRBD2 (7 bases). The CDR3 totals 16 residues. CDR1 and CDR2 from the germline V gene are SGDLS and YYNGEE. Trimming stripped 4 bases from V and 1 base from J, with 15 bases between. CDR3 residues: CASSPTRGGSYNEQFF. The CDR3 DNA follows: TGTGCCAGCAGCCCCACGAGGGGGGGTTCCTACAATGAGCAGTTCTTC.

For this clone: A single base separates this from a much larger clone, so it may be a read error. The chain couples TRBV28 to TRBJ2-5, with a tentative D call TRBD2 (6 bases). The CDR3 runs to 13 residues. Germline CDR1 reads MDHEN; CDR2 reads SYDVKM. The CDR3 DNA sequence: TGTGCCAGCAGGTTAGCGGAGCTAGAGATCCAGTACTTC. This gives the protein CASRLAELEIQYF.

In this sample, this clone turned up many times. J is TRBJ1-1 and V is TRBV11-3, with D unclear. The germline V and J ends were trimmed by 5 bases and 7 bases, with 11 bases remaining between them. From germline, CDR1 is SGHNT and CDR2 YENEEA. The CDR3 sequence is 12 residues long. CDR3 DNA: TGTGCCAGCAGCCCCGGCCTGAATGAAGCTTTCTTT. Its translation: CASSPGLNEAFF.